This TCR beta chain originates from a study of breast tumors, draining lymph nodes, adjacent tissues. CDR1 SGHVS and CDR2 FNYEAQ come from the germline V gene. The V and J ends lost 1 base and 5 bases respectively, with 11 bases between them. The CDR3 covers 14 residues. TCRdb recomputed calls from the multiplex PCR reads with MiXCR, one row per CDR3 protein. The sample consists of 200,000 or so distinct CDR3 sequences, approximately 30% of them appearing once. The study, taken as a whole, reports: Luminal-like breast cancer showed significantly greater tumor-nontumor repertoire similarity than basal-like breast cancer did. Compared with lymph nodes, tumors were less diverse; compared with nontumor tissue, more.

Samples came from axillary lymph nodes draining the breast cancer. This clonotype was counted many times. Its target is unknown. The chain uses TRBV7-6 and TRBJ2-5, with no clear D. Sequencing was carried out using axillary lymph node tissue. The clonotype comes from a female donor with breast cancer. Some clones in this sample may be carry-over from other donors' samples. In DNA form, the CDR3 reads TGTGCCAGCAGCTTAGTGGCGCCCGGGGAGACCCAGTACTTC. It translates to CASSLVAPGETQYF.